This T cell receptor (beta chain) was recovered during a study of T cells in tuberculosis. About the research overall: This South African cohort compared adolescents with or without latent tuberculosis against adults with active tuberculosis.

Looked up from germline, CDR1 is MNHEY and CDR2 is SMNVEV (reference sequence). The CDR3 has 18 amino acids. V was clipped by 1 base and J by 3 bases; unmatched bases: 11. The protocol was immunoSEQ multiplex PCR, while the TCRdb copy is restricted to in-frame clones and leaves out a portion. The sample yields about 43,000 clones, roughly 94% seen once. This clonotype was sampled from a donor between 10 and 29 years old with latent tuberculosis or without tuberculosis infection. Some clones in this sample may be carry-over from other donors' samples. The rearrangement uses TRBV27 and TRBJ1-1, with 10 bases aligning to TRBD1. Input material: PBMCs. This CDR3 reads CASSLFVPGQGRDTEAFF. Written as DNA, the CDR3 is TGTGCCAGCAGTTTATTCGTACCGGGACAGGGGAGGGACACTGAAGCTTTCTTT.